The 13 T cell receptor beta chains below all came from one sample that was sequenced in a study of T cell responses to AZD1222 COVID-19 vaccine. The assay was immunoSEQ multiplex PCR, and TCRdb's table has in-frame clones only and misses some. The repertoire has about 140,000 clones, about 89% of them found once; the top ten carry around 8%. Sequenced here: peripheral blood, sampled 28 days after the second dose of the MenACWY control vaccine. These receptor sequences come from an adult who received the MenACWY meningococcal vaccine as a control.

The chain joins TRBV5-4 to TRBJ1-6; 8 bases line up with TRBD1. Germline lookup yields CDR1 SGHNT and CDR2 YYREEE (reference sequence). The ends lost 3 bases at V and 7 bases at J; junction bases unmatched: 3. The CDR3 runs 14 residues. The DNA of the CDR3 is TGTGCCAGCAGCTCCTGGACAGGGAATTCACCCCTCCACTTT. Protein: CASSSWTGNSPLHF.

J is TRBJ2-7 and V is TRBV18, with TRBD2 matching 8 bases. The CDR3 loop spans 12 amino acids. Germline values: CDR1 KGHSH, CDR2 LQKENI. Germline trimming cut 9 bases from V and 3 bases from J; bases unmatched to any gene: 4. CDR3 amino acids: CASHGGDYEQYF. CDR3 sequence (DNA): TGTGCCAGTCACGGGGGGGACTACGAGCAGTACTTC.

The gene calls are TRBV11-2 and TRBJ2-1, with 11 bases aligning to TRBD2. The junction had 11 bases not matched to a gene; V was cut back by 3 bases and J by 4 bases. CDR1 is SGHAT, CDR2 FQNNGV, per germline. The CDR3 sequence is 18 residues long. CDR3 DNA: TGTGCCAGCAGCTTTGGTACTAGCGGGAGAAGGGTATACAATGAGCAGTTCTTC. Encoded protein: CASSFGTSGRRVYNEQFF.

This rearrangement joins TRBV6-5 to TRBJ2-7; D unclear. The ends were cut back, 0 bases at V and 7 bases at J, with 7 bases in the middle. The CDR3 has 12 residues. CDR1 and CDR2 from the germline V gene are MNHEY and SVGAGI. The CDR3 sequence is CASSYSNGEQYF. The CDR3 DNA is TGTGCCAGCAGTTACTCGAATGGGGAGCAGTACTTC.

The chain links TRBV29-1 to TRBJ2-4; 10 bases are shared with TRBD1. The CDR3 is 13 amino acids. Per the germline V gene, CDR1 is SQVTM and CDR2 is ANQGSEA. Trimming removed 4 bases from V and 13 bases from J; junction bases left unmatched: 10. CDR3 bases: TGCAGCGTTGTCCGCGGGACAGGGGTAGAGCAGTACTTC. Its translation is CSVVRGTGVEQYF.

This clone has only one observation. The chain's CDR3 is CASSLGVPGELFF. In nucleotides, the CDR3 is TGTGCCAGCAGCTTAGGGGTACCCGGGGAGCTGTTTTTT. The chain joins TRBV7-2 to TRBJ2-2; D is ambiguous. Germline CDR1 reads SGHTA; CDR2 reads FQGNSA. The V gene lost 1 base and the J gene lost 6 bases, with 6 bases spanning the gap. CDR3 size: 13 residues.

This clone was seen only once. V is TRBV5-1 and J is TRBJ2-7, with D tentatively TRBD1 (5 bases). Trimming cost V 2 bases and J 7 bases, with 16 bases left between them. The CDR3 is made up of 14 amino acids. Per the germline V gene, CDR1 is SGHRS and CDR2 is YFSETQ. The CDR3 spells CASSFTPGPGEQYF. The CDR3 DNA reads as TGCGCCAGCAGCTTTACCCCAGGGCCTGGGGAGCAGTACTTC.

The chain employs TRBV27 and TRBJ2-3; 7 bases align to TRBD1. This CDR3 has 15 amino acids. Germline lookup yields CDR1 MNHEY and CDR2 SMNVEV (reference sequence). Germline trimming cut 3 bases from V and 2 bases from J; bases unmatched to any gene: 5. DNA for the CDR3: TGTGCCAGCAGTTTCCGACAGGGATTCACAGATACGCAGTATTTT. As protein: CASSFRQGFTDTQYF.

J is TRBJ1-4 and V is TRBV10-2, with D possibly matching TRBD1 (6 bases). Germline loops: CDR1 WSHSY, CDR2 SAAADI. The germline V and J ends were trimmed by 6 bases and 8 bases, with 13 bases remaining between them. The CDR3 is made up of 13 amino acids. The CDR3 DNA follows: TGCGCCAGCAGATTGGGGGGCGGAGAAAAACTGTTTTTT. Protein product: CASRLGGGEKLFF.

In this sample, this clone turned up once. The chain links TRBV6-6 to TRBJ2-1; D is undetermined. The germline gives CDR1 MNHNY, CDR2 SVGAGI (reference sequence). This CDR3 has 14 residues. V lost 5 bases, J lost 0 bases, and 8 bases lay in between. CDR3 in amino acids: CASSTESSYNEQFF. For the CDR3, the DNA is TGTGCCAGCAGTACCGAGAGCTCCTACAATGAGCAGTTCTTC.

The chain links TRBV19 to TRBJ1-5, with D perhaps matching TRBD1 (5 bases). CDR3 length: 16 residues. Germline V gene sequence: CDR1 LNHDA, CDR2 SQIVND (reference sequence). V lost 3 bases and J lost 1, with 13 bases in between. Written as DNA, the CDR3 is TGTGCCAGTAGTATTGGCAGGGACCTAAGCAATCAGCCCCAGCATTTT. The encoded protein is CASSIGRDLSNQPQHF. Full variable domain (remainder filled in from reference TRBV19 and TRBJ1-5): DGGITQSPKYLFRKEGQNVTLSCEQNLNHDAMYWYRQDPGQGLRLIYYSQIVNDFQKGDIAEGYSVSREKKESFPLTVTSAQKNPTAFYLCASSIGRDLSNQPQHFGDGTRLSIL.

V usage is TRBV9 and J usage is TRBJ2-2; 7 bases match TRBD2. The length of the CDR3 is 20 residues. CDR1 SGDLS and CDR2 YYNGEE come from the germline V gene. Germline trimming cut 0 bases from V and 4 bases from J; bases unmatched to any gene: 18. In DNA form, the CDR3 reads TGTGCCAGCAGCGTAGTCCCCCCGGGTGGTAGCGGGTACATCACCGGGGAGCTGTTTTTT. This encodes CASSVVPPGGSGYITGELFF.

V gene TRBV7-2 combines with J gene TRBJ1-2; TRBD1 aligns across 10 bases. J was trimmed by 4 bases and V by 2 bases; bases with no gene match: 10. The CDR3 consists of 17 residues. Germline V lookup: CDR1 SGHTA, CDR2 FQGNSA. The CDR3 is CASSLWGQGIGVYGYTF. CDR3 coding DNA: TGTGCCAGCAGCTTATGGGGACAGGGGATCGGGGTCTATGGCTACACCTTC. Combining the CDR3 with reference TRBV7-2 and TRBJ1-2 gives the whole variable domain GAGVSQSPSNKVTEKGKDVELRCDPISGHTALYWYRQSLGQGLEFLIYFQGNSAPDKSGLPSDRFSAERTGGSVSTLTIQRTQQEDSAVYLCASSLWGQGIGVYGYTFGSGTRLTVV.